This TCR beta chain came from a study of T cell responses to AZD1222 COVID-19 vaccine. General study points: Vaccine-associated CD4 TCRs ranged over spike, dominating at 160-218 and 743-854. In a largely white British group with more females than males, clonal diversity was possibly underestimated. Elevations in Spike-specific TCR breadth and depth followed administration of two AZD1222 doses.

Clones were read by immunoSEQ multiplex PCR, and TCRdb kept only the in-frame ones, dropping some. The sample lists nearly 200,000 clones, approximately 93% seen once, with 0.9% to 1.1% in the top ten. In its sample, this clone was seen once. Its specificity is not known. The source of this sequence is an adult who received the AZD1222 COVID-19 vaccine. The sequenced sample was peripheral blood, obtained 28 days after the second AZD1222 dose.

This CDR3 is CASSVTGYTGELFF. The CDR3 DNA reads as TGTGCCAGCAGCGTGACAGGGTACACCGGGGAGCTGTTTTTT. The V gene is TRBV9, the J gene TRBJ2-2; the match to TRBD1 covers 7 bases. With 2 bases clipped from V and 3 bases from J, the junction kept 1 base outside the gene matches. The CDR3 runs to 14 residues. The germline V gene encodes CDR1 SGDLS and CDR2 YYNGEE.